The 7 T cell receptor beta chains below all came from one sample that was sequenced in a study of cytomegalovirus exposure and HLA in healthy donors listed by TCRdb under 2017. Preparation of the library involved the immunoSEQ multiplex PCR assay. A mixture of 60 forward primers for TCR Vbeta segments and 13 reverse primers for TCR Jbeta segments was used in the multiplex PCR. As stored in TCRdb, this immuneACCESS dataset retains in-frame rearrangements with V and J assigned. A fraction of the clones does not appear; measured against another copy, unresolved V genes explain less than half of the discrepancy, and the remainder lacks a known reason. The table of this sample itemizes about 200,000 clones. About 0.74% of the sample is held by the ten biggest clonotypes. The sequenced material came from PBMCs. The receptors come from a boy between 10 and 17 years old in good health and CMV-seronegative.

The CDR3 DNA is TGTGCCACTTTTCTACAGTCGAACACTGAAGCTTTCTTT. Translation gives CATFLQSNTEAFF. The chain combines TRBV7-9 with TRBJ1-1; no clear D gene. The CDR3 runs 13 residues. Trimming shortened V by 10 bases and J by 1 base, and 13 bases separated the two germline ends. Germline V gene sequence: CDR1 SEHNR, CDR2 FQNEAQ (reference sequence).

This sequence joins TRBV5-1 and TRBJ2-5, with 8 bases identical to TRBD1. The J call may be incorrect, as the DNA end agrees better with TRBJ2-7. The CDR3 has 13 amino acids. The germline V gene has CDR1 SGHRS and CDR2 YFSETQ. This chain's CDR3 is CASRLDRAYEQYF. The CDR3 region has the DNA TGCGCCAGTCGCCTGGACAGGGCCTACGAGCAGTACTTC.

CDR3 DNA: TGTGCCAGCAGTTTTAGGGGCAGAACGAATCAGCCCCAGCATTTT. Its translation is CASSFRGRTNQPQHF. The rearrangement links TRBV28 to TRBJ1-5; possible D gene TRBD1, 5 bases. The CDR3 is made up of 15 amino acids. Germline V gene data show CDR1 as MDHEN and CDR2 as SYDVKM. Trimming removed 3 bases from V and 4 bases from J, with 13 bases in between.

The V call is TRBV9, the J call TRBJ2-7; 7 bases align to TRBD2. Germline V gives CDR1 SGDLS, CDR2 YYNGEE. Trimming cost V 4 bases and J 4 bases; bases outside gene matches: 14. The CDR3 sequence is 16 residues long. As DNA, the CDR3 is TGTGCCAGCAGCCCTTGGGGAAGCGGGGTAGCGTACGAGCAGTACTTC. Residues: CASSPWGSGVAYEQYF.

The gene calls are TRBV29-1 and TRBJ1-2; TRBD1 might be the D (5 bases). Germline V lookup: CDR1 SQVTM, CDR2 ANQGSEA. The V end was cut by 7 bases, the J end by 1 base, with 13 bases between. The CDR3 length is 13 residues. CDR3: CSGQQVLNYGYTF. The CDR3 DNA follows: TGCAGCGGTCAACAGGTACTTAACTATGGCTACACCTTC.

The chain carries TRBV5-1 and TRBJ1-2; tentatively, D is TRBD1 (5 bases). V lost 7 bases, J lost 6 bases, and 19 bases lay in between. The CDR3 runs to 14 residues. CDR1 is SGHRS, CDR2 YFSETQ, per germline. The CDR3 DNA sequence: TGCGCCAGCGGAACCCTCGACAGTGCAGATGGCTACACCTTC. Its translation is CASGTLDSADGYTF.

The chain has TRBV6-5 and TRBJ2-1; D may be TRBD1 (5 bases). Germline values: CDR1 MNHEY, CDR2 SVGAGI. Trimming stripped 8 bases from V and 4 bases from J, with 15 bases between. This CDR3 has 14 amino acids. CDR3 sequence: CASSLVGVYNEQFF. CDR3 nucleotides: TGTGCCAGCTCCCTCGTAGGGGTATACAATGAGCAGTTCTTC.